This TCR beta chain originates from a study of blood T cell repertoires in COVID-19. Study summary: Sources were T cells, B-cell-depleted T cells, or PBMCs; the material itself was cDNA or gDNA.

Per germline, CDR1 SGHAT and CDR2 FQNNGV. Trimming stripped 5 bases from V and 3 bases from J, with 17 bases between. This CDR3 has 15 amino acids. Per the original methods: Cell counts per sample came from amplifying reference gene primers. Libraries were prepared by immunoSEQ multiplex PCR; TCRdb keeps only in-frame clonotypes and omits some of them. Clone size and the V and J calls come from that table; the DNA yielded D and trimming. The sample lists about 84,000 clones, approximately 82% occurring once. This chain links TRBV11-2 with TRBJ2-7, with D possibly TRBD1 on 5 matching bases. Material for sequencing was peripheral blood. The clonotype was recovered from an elderly man with active or convalescent COVID-19. The CDR3 DNA sequence: TGTGCCAGCAGCCGGGTTGCGACAGCGATCTACGAGCAGTACTTC. It is translated as CASSRVATAIYEQYF.